The rows below give T cell receptor beta chains drawn from one sample of a study of T cell repertoires in cytomegalovirus infection. No antigens are known for them. One entry per CDR3 protein results from TCRdb running MiXCR on the reads. Among roughly 60,000 distinct CDR3 sequences listed, 33% were seen once. Source material: PBMCs, sequenced either directly or after in vitro stimulation (not recorded which). All receptors derive from a human donor in good health (CMV status not recorded). Some clones in this sample may be carry-over from other donors' samples. Both conserved end residues are part of each CDR3. D genes are given only for firm matches. Size values are once, few and many counts, or a class for expanded clones, and some rows have none.

- | TRBJ1-5 | TRBV18 | - | CASSASGEGSQPQHF | TGTGCCAGCTCGGCCTCTGGGGAGGGGTCTCAGCCCCAGCATTTT
- | TRBJ2-2 | TRBV12-3/TRBV12-4 | many | CAILADTGELFF | TGTGCGATTCTAGCAGACACCGGGGAGCTGTTTTTT
- | TRBJ1-5 | TRBV11-2 | few | CASSLGRVGVNQPQHF | TGTGCCAGCAGCTTAGGACGCGTTGGGGTAAATCAGCCCCAGCATTTT
- | TRBJ1-1 | TRBV14 | once | CASSRGLGLLEAFF | TGTGCCAGCAGCCGGGGATTGGGGCTCCTTGAAGCTTTCTTT
- | TRBJ2-7 | TRBV4-1 | - | CASSQGGRGGSNEQYF | TGCGCCAGCAGCCAAGGGGGCAGGGGAGGGTCGAACGAGCAGTACTTC
- | TRBJ2-7 | TRBV7-2 | - | CASSPPGSASGYEQYF | TGTGCCAGCAGCCCTCCCGGGAGCGCCAGCGGGTACGAGCAGTACTTC
- | TRBJ2-3 | TRBV7-2 | few | CASGVKGPDTQYF | TGTGCCAGCGGGGTTAAGGGGCCAGATACGCAGTATTTT
- | TRBJ1-1 | TRBV6-5 | few | CASSYGGAGTEAFF | TGTGCCAGCAGTTACGGGGGCGCAGGCACTGAAGCTTTCTTT
- | TRBJ1-2 | TRBV6-1 | few | CASRTLNYGYTF | TGTGCCAGCAGGACCTTAAACTATGGCTACACCTTC
TRBD1 | TRBJ1-1 | TRBV19 | - | CASSIDPGRGPANTEAFF | TGTGCCAGTAGTATAGATCCGGGCAGGGGGCCAGCGAACACTGAAGCTTTCTTT
- | TRBJ2-1 | TRBV10-3 | - | CAISDPEGLTYNEQFF | TGTGCCATCAGTGACCCTGAGGGACTCACCTACAATGAGCAGTTCTTC
- | TRBJ2-5 | TRBV19 | - | CASSTEIGSETQYF | TGTGCCAGTAGTACCGAAATCGGATCCGAGACCCAGTACTTC
- | TRBJ2-3 | TRBV6-1 | many | CASSPIAVSPTDTQYF | TGTGCCAGCAGTCCCATAGCGGTGAGCCCCACAGATACGCAGTATTTT
- | TRBJ2-5 | TRBV5-1 | - | CASRSRETQYF | TGCGCCAGCAGGAGCCGGGAGACCCAGTACTTC
- | TRBJ2-3 | TRBV19 | - | CASSISPSADTQYF | TGTGCCAGTAGTATATCCCCCTCGGCAGATACGCAGTATTTT
TRBD1 | TRBJ1-2 | TRBV12-3/TRBV12-4 | once | CASSPGQGHYTF | TGTGCCAGCAGTCCCGGACAGGGACACTACACCTTC
TRBD2 | TRBJ2-3 | TRBV29-1 | once | CSVEGGGASDTQYF | TGCAGCGTTGAAGGCGGGGGGGCCTCGGATACGCAGTATTTT
TRBD2 | TRBJ2-3 | TRBV18 | - | CASSQWPLRTSGASTDTQYF | TGTGCCAGCTCACAATGGCCCCTGCGGACTAGCGGGGCTAGCACAGATACGCAGTATTTT
TRBD2 | TRBJ2-1 | TRBV12-3/TRBV12-4 | - | CASSWDHSGRAVEQFF | TGTGCCAGCAGTTGGGACCATAGCGGGAGGGCCGTTGAGCAGTTCTTC
- | TRBJ2-7 | TRBV9 | - | CASSVAKYEQYF | TGTGCCAGCAGCGTAGCGAAGTACGAGCAGTACTTC
TRBD2 | TRBJ2-1 | TRBV12-3/TRBV12-4 | few | CASSWTRSNEQFF | TGTGCCAGCAGTTGGACTAGAAGTAATGAGCAGTTCTTC
- | TRBJ2-7 | TRBV11-2 | few | CASSLGLGYEQYF | TGTGCCAGCAGCTTGGGGCTAGGCTACGAGCAGTACTTC
- | TRBJ1-1 | TRBV6-5 | - | CASSSGTEAFF | TGTGCCAGCTCGTCGGGCACTGAAGCTTTCTTT
TRBD1 | TRBJ1-4 | TRBV28 | - | CASSTVGQTEKLFF | TGTGCCAGCAGCACAGTGGGACAGACAGAAAAACTGTTTTTT
TRBD2 | TRBJ2-7 | TRBV7-2 | many | CASSSPESAGGVEQYF | TGTGCCAGCAGCTCCCCTGAGTCGGCGGGAGGGGTCGAGCAGTACTTC
TRBD2 | TRBJ2-7 | TRBV15 | - | CATSRDTGLVRYEQYF | TGTGCCACCAGCAGAGACACGGGACTAGTTCGGTACGAGCAGTACTTC
- | TRBJ1-2 | TRBV20-1 | few | CSAGHGGYGYTF | TGCAGTGCCGGTCATGGGGGCTATGGCTACACCTTC
- | TRBJ2-7 | TRBV5-6 | - | CASSLSGIPTKQYF | TGTGCCAGCAGCTTAAGTGGGATCCCTACGAAGCAGTACTTC
TRBD2 | TRBJ2-5 | TRBV7-2 | many | CASSLNSGGQETQYF | TGTGCCAGCAGCCTGAATTCCGGGGGGCAAGAGACCCAGTACTTC